This T cell receptor beta chain stems from a study of CD8 T cells in ankylosing spondylitis. Study-level findings and limits: Disease-associated clones were reportedly significantly overrepresented in matched ankylosing spondylitis synovial fluid.

Looked up from germline, CDR1 is DFQATT and CDR2 is SNEGSKA (reference sequence). V lost 3 bases to trimming and J lost 4 bases, with 12 bases between them. The CDR3 is 13 amino acids. This clonotype showed up many times. The antigen remains undetermined. Each TCR beta library was made by quantitative 5'-RACE that incorporated molecular barcodes. TCRdb reprocessed the 5' RACE reads via MiXCR and lists one record per CDR3 protein. Here the sample spans approximately 30,000 distinct CDR3 sequences, approximately 7.1% being singletons. The receptor's source is a male donor with ankylosing spondylitis or in good health (not recorded which). The chain has TRBV20-1 and TRBJ1-1; D gene unclear. Sequenced material: blood, either unsorted or a sorted T cell fraction (not recorded which). The CDR3 spells CSASHYGGTEAFF. The CDR3 DNA reads TGCAGTGCTAGTCACTACGGTGGCACTGAAGCTTTCTTT.